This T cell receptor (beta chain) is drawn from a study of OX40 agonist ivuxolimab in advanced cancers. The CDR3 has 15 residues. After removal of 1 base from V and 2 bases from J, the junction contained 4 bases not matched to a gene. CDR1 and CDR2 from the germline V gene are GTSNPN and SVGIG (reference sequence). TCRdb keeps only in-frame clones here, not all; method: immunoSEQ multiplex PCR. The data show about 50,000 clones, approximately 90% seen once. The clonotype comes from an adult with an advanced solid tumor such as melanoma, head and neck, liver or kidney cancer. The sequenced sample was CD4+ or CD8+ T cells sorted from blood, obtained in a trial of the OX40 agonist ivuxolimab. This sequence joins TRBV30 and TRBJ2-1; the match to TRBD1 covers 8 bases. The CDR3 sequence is CAWSGDRLPYNEQFF. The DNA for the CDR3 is TGTGCCTGGAGTGGGGACAGGTTGCCCTACAATGAGCAGTTCTTC.